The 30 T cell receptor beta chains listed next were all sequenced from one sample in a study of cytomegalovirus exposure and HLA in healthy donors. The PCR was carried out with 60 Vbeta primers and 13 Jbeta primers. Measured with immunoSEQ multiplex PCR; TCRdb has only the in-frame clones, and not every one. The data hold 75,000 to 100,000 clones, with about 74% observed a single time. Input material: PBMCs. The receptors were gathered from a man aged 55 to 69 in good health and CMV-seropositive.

In DNA form, the CDR3 reads TGTGCCAGCAGTGAAGGTACGGCAGGCCACCCGTGGACCCAGTACTTC. It specifies CASSEGTAGHPWTQYF. The chain uses TRBV6-1 and TRBJ2-5; D uncertain. The CDR3 is made up of 16 amino acids. V dropped 1 base and J dropped 7 bases, with 19 bases sitting between them. Germline V lookup: CDR1 MNHNS, CDR2 SASEGT.

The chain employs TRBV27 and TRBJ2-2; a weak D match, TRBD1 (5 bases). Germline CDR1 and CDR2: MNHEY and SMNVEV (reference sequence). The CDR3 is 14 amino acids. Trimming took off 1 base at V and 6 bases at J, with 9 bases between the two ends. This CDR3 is CASSLYGQSGELFF. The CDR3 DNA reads TGTGCCAGCAGTTTATACGGACAATCCGGGGAGCTGTTTTTT.

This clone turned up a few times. CDR3 protein: CASSLETGGFTEAFF. The DNA of the CDR3 is TGCGCCAGCAGCTTGGAGACAGGGGGTTTCACTGAAGCTTTCTTT. This rearrangement joins TRBV5-1 to TRBJ1-1, with 9 bases aligning to TRBD1. Losses at the gene ends were 0 bases for V and 4 bases for J; bases not matched to a gene: 4. The CDR3 sequence is 15 residues long. Germline CDR1 SGHRS, CDR2 YFSETQ. The full variable domain, in which reference TRBV5-1 and TRBJ1-1 provide the parts outside the CDR3, is KAGVTQTPRYLIKTRGQQVTLSCSPISGHRSVSWYQQTPGQGLQFLFEYFSETQRNKGNFPGRFSGRQFSNSRSEMNVSTLELGDSALYLCASSLETGGFTEAFFGQGTRLTVV.

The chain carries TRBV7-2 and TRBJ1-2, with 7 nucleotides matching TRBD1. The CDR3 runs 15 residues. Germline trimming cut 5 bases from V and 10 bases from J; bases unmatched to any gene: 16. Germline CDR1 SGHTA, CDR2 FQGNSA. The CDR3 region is CASSPHEGAIGVYTF. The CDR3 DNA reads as TGTGCCAGCAGCCCCCACGAGGGGGCGATCGGGGTCTACACCTTC.

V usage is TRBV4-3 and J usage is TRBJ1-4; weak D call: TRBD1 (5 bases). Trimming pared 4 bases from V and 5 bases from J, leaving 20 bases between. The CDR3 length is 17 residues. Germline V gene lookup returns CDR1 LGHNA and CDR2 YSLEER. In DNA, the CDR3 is TGCGCCAGCAGCCCCTCGGAAGGGGTCAGGCTAAATGAAAAACTGTTTTTT. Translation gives CASSPSEGVRLNEKLFF.

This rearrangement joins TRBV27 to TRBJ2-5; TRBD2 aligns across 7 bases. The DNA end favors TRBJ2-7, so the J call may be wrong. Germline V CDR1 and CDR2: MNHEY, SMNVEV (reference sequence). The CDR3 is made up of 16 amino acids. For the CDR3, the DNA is TGTGCCAGCAGTTCCATACTCATTCGCGGGGGTTACGAGCAGTACTTC. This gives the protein CASSSILIRGGYEQYF.

CDR3 residues: CATSRDGGQGLAEAFF. In DNA, the CDR3 is TGTGCCACCAGCAGAGATGGGGGACAGGGGCTGGCTGAAGCTTTCTTT. This rearrangement joins TRBV15 to TRBJ1-1; TRBD1 matches 10 bases. Germline values: CDR1 LNHNV, CDR2 YYDKDF (reference sequence). The CDR3 covers 16 residues. Trimming at V came to 0 bases and at J to 6 bases, leaving 7 bases not matched to a gene.

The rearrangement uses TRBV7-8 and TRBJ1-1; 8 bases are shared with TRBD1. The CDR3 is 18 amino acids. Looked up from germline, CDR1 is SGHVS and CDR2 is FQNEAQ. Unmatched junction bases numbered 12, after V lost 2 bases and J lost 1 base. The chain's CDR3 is CASSLSPRTGTRNTEAFF. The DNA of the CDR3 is TGTGCCAGCAGCTTATCCCCCCGGACAGGGACGAGGAACACTGAAGCTTTCTTT.

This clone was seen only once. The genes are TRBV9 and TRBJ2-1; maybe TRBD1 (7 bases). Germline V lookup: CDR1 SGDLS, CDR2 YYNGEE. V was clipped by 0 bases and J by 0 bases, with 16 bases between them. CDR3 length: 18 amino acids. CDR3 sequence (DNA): TGTGCCAGCAGCGTAGGGACCAGGGGGGCGAGCTCCTACAATGAGCAGTTCTTC. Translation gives CASSVGTRGASSYNEQFF.

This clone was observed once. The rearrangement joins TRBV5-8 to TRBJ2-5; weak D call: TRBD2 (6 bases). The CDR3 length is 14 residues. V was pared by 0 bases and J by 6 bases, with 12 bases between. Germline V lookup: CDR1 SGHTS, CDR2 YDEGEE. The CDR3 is CASSLAPGVKTQYF. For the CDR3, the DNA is TGTGCCAGCAGCTTGGCCCCGGGGGTAAAGACCCAGTACTTC.

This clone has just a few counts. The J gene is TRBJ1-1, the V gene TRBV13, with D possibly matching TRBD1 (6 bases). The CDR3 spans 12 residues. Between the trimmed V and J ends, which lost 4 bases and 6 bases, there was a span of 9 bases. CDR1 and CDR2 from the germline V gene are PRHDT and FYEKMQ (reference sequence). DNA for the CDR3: TGTGCCAGCAGCTCCGGACAGTCTGAAGCTTTCTTT. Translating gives CASSSGQSEAFF.

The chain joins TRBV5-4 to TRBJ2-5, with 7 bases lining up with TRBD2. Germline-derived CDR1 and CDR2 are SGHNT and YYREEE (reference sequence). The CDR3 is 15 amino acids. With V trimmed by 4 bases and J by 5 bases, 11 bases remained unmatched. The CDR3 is CASSILAGVAETQYF. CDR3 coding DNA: TGTGCCAGCAGCATACTCGCGGGGGTTGCCGAGACCCAGTACTTC.

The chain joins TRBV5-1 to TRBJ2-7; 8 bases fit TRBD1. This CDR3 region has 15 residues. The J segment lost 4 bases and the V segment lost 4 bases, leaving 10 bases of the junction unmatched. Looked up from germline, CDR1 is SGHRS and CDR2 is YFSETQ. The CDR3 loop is CASSGGTGPGYEQYF. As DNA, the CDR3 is TGCGCCAGCAGCGGCGGGACAGGCCCTGGATACGAGCAGTACTTC.

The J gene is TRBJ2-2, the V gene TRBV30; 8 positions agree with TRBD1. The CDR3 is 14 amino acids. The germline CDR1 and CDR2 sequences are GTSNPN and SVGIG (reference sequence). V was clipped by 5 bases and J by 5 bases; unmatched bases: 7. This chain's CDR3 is CAWDQGAGTGELFF. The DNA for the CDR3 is TGTGCCTGGGATCAGGGGGCAGGGACCGGGGAGCTGTTTTTT.

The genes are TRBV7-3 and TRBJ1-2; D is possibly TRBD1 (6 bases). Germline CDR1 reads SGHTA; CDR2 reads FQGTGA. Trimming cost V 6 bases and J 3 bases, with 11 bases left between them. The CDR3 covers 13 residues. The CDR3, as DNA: TGTGCCAGCAGGGCGACAGGCGACTATGGCTACACCTTC. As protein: CASRATGDYGYTF.

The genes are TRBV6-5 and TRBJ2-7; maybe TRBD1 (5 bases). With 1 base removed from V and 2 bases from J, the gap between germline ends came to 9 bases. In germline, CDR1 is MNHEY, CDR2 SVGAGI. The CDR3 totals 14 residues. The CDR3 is CASSYFGRAYEQYF. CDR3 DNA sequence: TGTGCCAGCAGTTACTTTGGCAGGGCCTACGAGCAGTACTTC.

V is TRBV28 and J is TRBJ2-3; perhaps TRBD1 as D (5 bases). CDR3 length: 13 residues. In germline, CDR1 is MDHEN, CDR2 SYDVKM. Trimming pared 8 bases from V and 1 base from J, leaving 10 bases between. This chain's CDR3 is CASFQGGTDTQYF. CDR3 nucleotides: TGTGCCAGCTTCCAGGGTGGCACAGATACGCAGTATTTT. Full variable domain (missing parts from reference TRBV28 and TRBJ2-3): DVKVTQSSRYLVKRTGEKVFLECVQDMDHENMFWYRQDPGLGLRLIYFSYDVKMKEKGDIPEGYSVSREKKERFSLILESASTNQTSMYLCASFQGGTDTQYFGPGTRLTVL.

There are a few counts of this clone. CDR3 protein: CASSYTSGSYNEQFF. The DNA of the CDR3 is TGTGCCAGCAGTTACACTAGCGGCTCCTACAATGAGCAGTTCTTC. V gene TRBV6-5 combines with J gene TRBJ2-1; 8 bases are a match to TRBD2. Germline loops: CDR1 MNHEY, CDR2 SVGAGI. Trimming removed 2 bases from V and 0 bases from J; junction bases left unmatched: 0. The CDR3 runs 15 residues.

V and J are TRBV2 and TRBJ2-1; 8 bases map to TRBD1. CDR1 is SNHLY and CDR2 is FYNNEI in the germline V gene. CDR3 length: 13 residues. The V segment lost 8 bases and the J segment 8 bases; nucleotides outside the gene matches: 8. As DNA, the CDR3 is TGTGCCAGCTTACAGGGGGTTATGGATGAGCAGTTCTTC. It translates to CASLQGVMDEQFF.

The CDR3 DNA reads as TGTGCCAGTAGTATTACAGGGGGCCTGCCGGGAGGCTACACCTTC. It encodes CASSITGGLPGGYTF. The V gene is TRBV19, the J gene TRBJ1-2, with 9 bases lining up with TRBD1. With V trimmed by 3 bases and J by 8 bases, 10 bases remained unmatched. This CDR3 region has 15 residues. Germline assignment: CDR1 LNHDA and CDR2 SQIVND (reference sequence).

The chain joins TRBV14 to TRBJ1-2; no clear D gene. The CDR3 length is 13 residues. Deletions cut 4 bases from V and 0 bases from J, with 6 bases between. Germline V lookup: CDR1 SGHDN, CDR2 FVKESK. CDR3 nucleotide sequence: TGTGCCAGCAGCCTATTAGCTAACTATGGCTACACCTTC. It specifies CASSLLANYGYTF.

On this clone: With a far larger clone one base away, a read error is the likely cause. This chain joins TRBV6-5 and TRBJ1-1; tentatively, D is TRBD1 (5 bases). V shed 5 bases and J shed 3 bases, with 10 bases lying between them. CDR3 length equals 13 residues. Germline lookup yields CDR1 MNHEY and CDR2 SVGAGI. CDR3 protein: CASSQWGDTEAFF. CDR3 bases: TGTGCCAGCAGTCAATGGGGGGACACTGAAGCTTTCTTT.

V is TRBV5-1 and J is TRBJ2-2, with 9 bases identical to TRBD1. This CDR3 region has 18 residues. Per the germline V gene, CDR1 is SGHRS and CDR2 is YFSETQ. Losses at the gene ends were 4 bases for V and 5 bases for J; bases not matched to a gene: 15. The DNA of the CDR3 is TGCGCCAGCAGCCCGGGGACAGGGTTTTCGTTTAAGACCGGGGAGCTGTTTTTT. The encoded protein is CASSPGTGFSFKTGELFF.

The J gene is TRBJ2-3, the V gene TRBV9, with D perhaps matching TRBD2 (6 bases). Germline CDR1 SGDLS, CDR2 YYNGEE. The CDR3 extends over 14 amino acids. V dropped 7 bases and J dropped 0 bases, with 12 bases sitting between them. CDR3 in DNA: TGTGCCAGCTGTGGCGGGGAGAGCACAGATACGCAGTATTTT. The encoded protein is CASCGGESTDTQYF.

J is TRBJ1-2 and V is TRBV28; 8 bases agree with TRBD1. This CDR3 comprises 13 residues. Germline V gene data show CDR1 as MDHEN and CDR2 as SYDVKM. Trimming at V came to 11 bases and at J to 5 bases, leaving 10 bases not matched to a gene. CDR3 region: CAGSGGARYGYTF. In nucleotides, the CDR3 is TGTGCCGGCTCAGGGGGCGCTCGGTATGGCTACACCTTC.

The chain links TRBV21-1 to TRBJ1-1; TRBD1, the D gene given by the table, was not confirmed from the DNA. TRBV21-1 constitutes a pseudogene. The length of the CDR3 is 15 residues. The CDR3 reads CASEQTPNGWTEAFF. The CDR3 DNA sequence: TGTGCCAGCGAACAGACGCCCAATGGATGGACTGAAGCTTTCTTT.

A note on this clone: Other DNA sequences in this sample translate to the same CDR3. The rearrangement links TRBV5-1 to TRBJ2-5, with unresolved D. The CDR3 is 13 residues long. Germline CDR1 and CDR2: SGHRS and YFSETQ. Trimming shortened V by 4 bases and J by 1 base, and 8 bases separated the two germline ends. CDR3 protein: CASSLRGQETQYF. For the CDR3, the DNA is TGCGCCAGCAGCCTCAGAGGCCAAGAGACCCAGTACTTC.

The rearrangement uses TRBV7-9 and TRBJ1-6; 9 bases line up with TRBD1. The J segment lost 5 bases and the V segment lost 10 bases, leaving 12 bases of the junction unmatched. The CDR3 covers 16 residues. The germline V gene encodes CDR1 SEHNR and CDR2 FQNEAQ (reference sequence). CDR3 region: CATAPPGTGNNSPLHF. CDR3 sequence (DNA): TGTGCCACCGCCCCTCCCGGGACAGGGAATAATTCACCCCTCCACTTT.

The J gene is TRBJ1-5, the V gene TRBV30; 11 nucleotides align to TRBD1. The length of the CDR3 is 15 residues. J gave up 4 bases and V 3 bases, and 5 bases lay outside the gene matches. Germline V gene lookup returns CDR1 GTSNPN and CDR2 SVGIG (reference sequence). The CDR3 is CAWRSGTGGNQPQHF. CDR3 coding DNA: TGTGCCTGGAGGTCCGGGACAGGGGGTAATCAGCCCCAGCATTTT.

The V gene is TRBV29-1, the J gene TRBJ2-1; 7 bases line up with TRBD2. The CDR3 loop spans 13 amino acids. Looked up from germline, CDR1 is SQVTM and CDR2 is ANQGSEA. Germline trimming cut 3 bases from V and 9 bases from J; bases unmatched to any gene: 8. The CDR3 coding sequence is TGCAGCGTTGAGGTGGGGGGGTGGGGTGAGCAGTTCTTC. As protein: CSVEVGGWGEQFF.